The rows below give T cell receptor beta chains drawn from one sample of a study of beta chain features in type 1 diabetes. Assay: immunoSEQ multiplex PCR; the TCRdb copy retains only in-frame clones and omits some. This sample carries approximately 50,000 clones, under 75% of them seen once, and the ten largest clones take 0.29%. Sample: stem cell memory CD4+ T cells from blood. The receptors here all came from a woman under 40 with type 1 diabetes. Each CDR3 is given without its conserved first and last residue. Part of the rows lack a size; the others show once, few, many or a class for expanded clones.

CDR3: ASSFNDRVPHGYT; size: NA; V: TRBV7-9; J: TRBJ1-2
CDR3: ASSSGRAAVDEQF; size: NA; V: TRBV7-9; J: TRBJ2-1
CDR3: ASSPLSGYNTEAF; size: NA; V: TRBV18; J: TRBJ1-1
CDR3: ASSLAGNTDTQY; size: NA; V: TRBV28; J: TRBJ2-3
CDR3: SVGLALHEQF; size: NA; V: TRBV29-1; J: TRBJ2-1
CDR3: ASSPGSGTDTQY; size: NA; V: TRBV18; J: TRBJ2-3
CDR3: ASSEAVGDYGYT; size: NA; V: TRBV5-4; J: TRBJ1-2
CDR3: SVREDSASYEQY; size: NA; V: TRBV29-1; J: TRBJ2-7
CDR3: ASTRQGIATDTQY; size: once; V: TRBV19; J: TRBJ2-3
CDR3: ASSVDPISYNEQF; size: NA; V: TRBV9; J: TRBJ2-1
CDR3: AWSSIGYEQY; size: few; V: TRBV30; J: TRBJ2-7
CDR3: ASSSSTDTQY; size: NA; V: TRBV7-9; J: TRBJ2-3
CDR3: ASSVGSGGYEQY; size: NA; V: TRBV9; J: TRBJ2-7
CDR3: ASSGLAGGREQF; size: NA; V: TRBV6-5; J: TRBJ2-1
CDR3: ASSFVTGSSYNEQF; size: NA; V: TRBV7-9; J: TRBJ2-1
CDR3: ASSALAGYNEQF; size: NA; V: TRBV7-9; J: TRBJ2-1
CDR3: ASSGTESPGNTIY; size: NA; V: TRBV5-1; J: TRBJ1-3
CDR3: ASSSSGFSGNTIY; size: NA; V: TRBV5-1; J: TRBJ1-3
CDR3: ASSVGGARGDEQF; size: few; V: TRBV9; J: TRBJ2-1
CDR3: ASSPVPLGAGGPGGSYNEQF; size: few; V: TRBV7-3; J: TRBJ2-1
CDR3: ASSFDRGLSF; size: NA; V: TRBV5-8; J: TRBJ1-1
CDR3: ATSRARTANQPQH; size: NA; V: TRBV15; J: TRBJ1-5
CDR3: SVETSGSPDTQY; size: NA; V: TRBV29-1; J: TRBJ2-3
CDR3: ASSQIGTSYNYEQY; size: NA; V: TRBV11-3; J: TRBJ2-7
CDR3: ASSPRENEGYT; size: once; V: TRBV18; J: TRBJ1-2
CDR3: ASSTDRGRSDTQY; size: NA; V: TRBV11-2; J: TRBJ2-3
CDR3: ASSLDGETQY; size: NA; V: TRBV5-4; J: TRBJ2-5
CDR3: ASSWTGGDTEAF; size: NA; V: TRBV5-1; J: TRBJ1-1
CDR3: ASRLDSNYGYT; size: NA; V: TRBV6-1; J: TRBJ1-2
CDR3: ASIISQGWATEAF; size: NA; V: TRBV6-6; J: TRBJ1-1
CDR3: ASRSVPGNTGELF; size: NA; V: TRBV5-1; J: TRBJ2-2
CDR3: ASSYSLSQGAETQY; size: NA; V: TRBV6-5; J: TRBJ2-5
CDR3: ASSLAGAGTDTQY; size: NA; V: TRBV7-9; J: TRBJ2-3
CDR3: ASSQGQGKNQPQH; size: NA; V: TRBV4-1; J: TRBJ1-5
CDR3: AWSEGREFEQY; size: few; V: TRBV30; J: TRBJ2-7
CDR3: ASSYSAGVIGEKLF; size: NA; V: TRBV6-5; J: TRBJ1-4